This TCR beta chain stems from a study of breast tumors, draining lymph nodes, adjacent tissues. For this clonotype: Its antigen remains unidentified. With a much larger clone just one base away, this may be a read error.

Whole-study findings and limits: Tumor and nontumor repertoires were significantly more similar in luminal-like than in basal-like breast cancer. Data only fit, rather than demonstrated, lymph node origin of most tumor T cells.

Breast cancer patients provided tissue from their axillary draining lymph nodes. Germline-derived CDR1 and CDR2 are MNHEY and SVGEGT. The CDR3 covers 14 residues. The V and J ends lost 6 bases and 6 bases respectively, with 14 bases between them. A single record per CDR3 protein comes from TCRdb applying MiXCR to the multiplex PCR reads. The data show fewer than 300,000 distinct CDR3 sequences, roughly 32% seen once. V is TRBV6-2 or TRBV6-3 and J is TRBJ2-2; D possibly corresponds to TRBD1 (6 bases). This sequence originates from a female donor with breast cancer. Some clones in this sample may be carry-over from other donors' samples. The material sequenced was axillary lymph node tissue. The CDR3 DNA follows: TGTGCCAGCAGGGGGGCAGGAAGGGCCGGGGAGCTGTTTTTT. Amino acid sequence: CASRGAGRAGELFF.